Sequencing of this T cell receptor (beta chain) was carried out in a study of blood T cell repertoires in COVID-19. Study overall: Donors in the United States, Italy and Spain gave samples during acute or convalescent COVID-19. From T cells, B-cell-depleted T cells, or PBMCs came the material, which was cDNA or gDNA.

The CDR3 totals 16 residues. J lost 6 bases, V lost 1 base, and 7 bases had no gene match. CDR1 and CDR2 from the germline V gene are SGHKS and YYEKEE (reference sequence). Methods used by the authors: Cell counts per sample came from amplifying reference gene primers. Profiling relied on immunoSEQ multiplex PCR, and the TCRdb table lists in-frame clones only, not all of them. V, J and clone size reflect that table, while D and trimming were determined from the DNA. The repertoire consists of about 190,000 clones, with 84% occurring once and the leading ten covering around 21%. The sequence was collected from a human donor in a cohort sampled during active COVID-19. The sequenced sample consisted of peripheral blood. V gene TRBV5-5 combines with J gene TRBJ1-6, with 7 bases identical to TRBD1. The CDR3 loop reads CASSLNLGQSNSPLHF. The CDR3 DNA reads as TGTGCCAGCAGCTTGAACCTGGGACAGTCTAATTCACCCCTCCACTTT.